The 17 T cell receptor beta chains below all came from one sample that was sequenced in a study of OX40 agonist ivuxolimab in advanced cancers. Libraries came from the immunoSEQ multiplex PCR assay. Not all clones reach the TCRdb copy of this immuneACCESS table, which keeps in-frame sequences only. Checked studies attribute under half of the gap to unresolved V genes and leave the rest unexplained. In all, the sample holds fewer than 80,000 clones, and approximately 85% of those were seen once. The top ten clones comprise 5% to 6.5% of the sample. Source: CD4+ or CD8+ T cells sorted from blood, taken in a trial of the OX40 agonist ivuxolimab. The receptors were sampled from an adult with an advanced solid tumor such as melanoma, head and neck, liver or kidney cancer.

The chain carries TRBV4-1 and TRBJ2-3, with 8 bases aligning to TRBD2. From germline, CDR1 is MGHRA and CDR2 YSYEKL. The CDR3 loop spans 16 amino acids. Unmatched junction bases numbered 7, after V lost 2 bases and J lost 3 bases. As DNA, the CDR3 is TGCGCCAGCAGCCAAATCGATAGCGGGGCTACAGATACGCAGTATTTT. Its protein product is CASSQIDSGATDTQYF.

The V call is TRBV19, the J call TRBJ2-3; D is uncertain. The V end was cut by 5 bases, the J end by 5 bases, with 11 bases between. Germline V lookup: CDR1 LNHDA, CDR2 SQIVND (reference sequence). The CDR3 extends over 13 amino acids. CDR3 sequence reads: CASSRTEVDTQYF. In nucleotides, the CDR3 is TGTGCCAGTAGTCGGACCGAGGTAGATACGCAGTATTTT.

In its sample, this clone was seen a few times. V usage is TRBV10-3 and J usage is TRBJ1-1, with unresolved D. V was trimmed by 8 bases and J by 1 base, leaving 14 bases between them. This CDR3 has 14 amino acids. The germline V gene encodes CDR1 ENHRY and CDR2 SYGVKD. CDR3 coding DNA: TGTGCCATCTCAGGAGAGAGGGCGAACACTGAAGCTTTCTTT. Translated: CAISGERANTEAFF.

The V gene is TRBV11-2, the J gene TRBJ2-7; a possible D gene is TRBD2 (6 bases). The germline gives CDR1 SGHAT, CDR2 FQNNGV. Trimming cost V 4 bases and J 2 bases, with 18 bases left between them. The CDR3 covers 16 residues. This CDR3 reads CASSSSGTGETYEQYF. CDR3 bases: TGTGCCAGCAGCTCCTCCGGGACGGGGGAGACCTACGAGCAGTACTTC.

The chain joins TRBV9 to TRBJ2-3; 9 nucleotides agree with TRBD2. This CDR3 has 17 residues. J lost 3 bases, V lost 2 bases, and 10 bases had no gene match. Per germline, CDR1 SGDLS and CDR2 YYNGEE. CDR3 loop: CASSVKGTSRMTDTQYF. The CDR3, as DNA: TGTGCCAGCAGCGTCAAGGGGACTAGCCGGATGACAGATACGCAGTATTTT.

The chain joins TRBV4-1 to TRBJ1-5; D gene uncertain. Trimming removed 0 bases at V and 6 bases at J, with 15 bases between. The germline gives CDR1 MGHRA, CDR2 YSYEKL. CDR3 length: 16 amino acids. In nucleotides, the CDR3 is TGCGCCAGCAGCCAAGATGTTCACGGGGTGGGTCAGCCCCAGCATTTT. Translation: CASSQDVHGVGQPQHF.

This chain links TRBV7-6 with TRBJ2-1, with D possibly being TRBD2 (6 bases). Germline CDR1 reads SGHVS; CDR2 reads FNYEAQ. This CDR3 has 16 amino acids. V was shortened by 4 bases and J by 4 bases, with 17 bases between the two germline ends. DNA for the CDR3: TGTGCCAGCAGCTCCTCAGTGGCGGGGCGTTACAATGAGCAGTTCTTC. Translation: CASSSSVAGRYNEQFF.

V is TRBV19 and J is TRBJ2-7, with 10 bases identical to TRBD1. Germline V gives CDR1 LNHDA, CDR2 SQIVND (reference sequence). The CDR3 runs to 15 residues. V gave up 2 bases and J gave up 4 bases; unmatched junction bases: 5. The CDR3 reads CASSITTGGRYEQYF. CDR3 bases: TGTGCCAGTAGTATAACGACAGGGGGCCGGTACGAGCAGTACTTC.

The genes are TRBV6-6 and TRBJ2-5; the D is unclear. Per the germline V gene, CDR1 is MNHNY and CDR2 is SVGAGI (reference sequence). Trimming stripped 5 bases from V and 2 bases from J, with 9 bases between. This CDR3 has 13 amino acids. CDR3 sequence (DNA): TGTGCCAGCAGTGCCCGGCAACAAGAGACCCAGTACTTC. Translated, it gives CASSARQQETQYF.

The chain is built from TRBV30 and TRBJ2-2; TRBD2 is a possible D gene (5 bases). Germline V gene data show CDR1 as GTSNPN and CDR2 as SVGIG (reference sequence). The CDR3 runs 14 residues. Trimming cost V 0 bases and J 7 bases, with 12 bases left between them. CDR3 in amino acids: CAWSVGGPGGELFF. The CDR3 DNA reads TGTGCCTGGAGTGTAGGCGGGCCTGGCGGGGAGCTGTTTTTT.

The rearrangement links TRBV5-1 to TRBJ2-7; TRBD1 matches 7 bases. Germline CDR1 and CDR2: SGHRS and YFSETQ. There are 13 residues in the CDR3. After removal of 5 bases from V and 1 base from J, the junction contained 3 bases not matched to a gene. CDR3 amino acids: CASREGASYEQYF. CDR3 DNA: TGCGCCAGCAGAGAGGGGGCTTCCTACGAGCAGTACTTC.

The V call is TRBV27, the J call TRBJ2-7; D call uncertain. The CDR3 is made up of 13 amino acids. CDR1 is MNHEY, CDR2 SMNVEV, per germline (reference sequence). With 1 base removed from V and 3 bases from J, the gap between germline ends came to 7 bases. CDR3 bases: TGTGCCAGCAGTTTATGGCGGAGCTACGAGCAGTACTTC. Amino acid sequence: CASSLWRSYEQYF.

With respect to this clone: An end of the junction differs from the germline gene, which may be a read error. The chain carries TRBV10-3 and TRBJ2-7; a possible D gene is TRBD1 (6 bases). Germline CDR1 and CDR2: ENHRY and SYGVKD. The length of the CDR3 is 14 residues. The CDR3: CASSYANQGKEQYF. CDR3 bases: TGTGCCAGCAGTTACGCGAATCAGGGGAAGGAGCAGTACTTC.

The rearrangement joins TRBV18 to TRBJ2-1, with no clear D. This CDR3 has 14 residues. Germline V gives CDR1 KGHSH, CDR2 LQKENI. V shed 5 bases and J shed 4 bases, with 12 bases lying between them. CDR3 amino acids: CASSFSALYNEQFF. The CDR3, as DNA: TGTGCCAGCTCATTCTCGGCGTTATACAATGAGCAGTTCTTC.

The V gene is TRBV12-5, the J gene TRBJ1-2; 9 bases are a match to TRBD1. The CDR3 loop spans 13 amino acids. Trimming took 7 bases from V and 7 from J; bases not matched to a gene: 7. Germline V gene lookup returns CDR1 LGHNT and CDR2 FRNRAP. DNA for the CDR3: TGTGCTAGTGAGAGGGACAGGGTGGGTGGCTACACCTTC. Translated: CASERDRVGGYTF.

In regard to this clone: Germline and junction disagree at one end, which may indicate a read error. The sample contains more than one DNA sequence encoding this CDR3. The V and J genes are TRBV15 and TRBJ1-4, with D perhaps TRBD1 (5 bases). CDR3 length: 19 amino acids. CDR1 LNHNV and CDR2 YYDKDF come from the germline V gene (reference sequence). The CDR3 protein is CATSRARGTPSGTNEKLFF. The CDR3 bases are TGTGCCACCAGCAGAGCTCGGGGGACCCCCTCTGGAACTAATGAAAAACTGTTCTTT.

The chain employs TRBV5-1 and TRBJ1-2; D not certain. Germline loops: CDR1 SGHRS, CDR2 YFSETQ. Trimming shortened V by 2 bases and J by 0 bases, and 8 bases separated the two germline ends. The CDR3 contains 14 residues. The CDR3 region is CASSLETANYGYTF. In DNA form, the CDR3 reads TGCGCCAGCAGCTTAGAGACGGCTAACTATGGCTACACCTTC.